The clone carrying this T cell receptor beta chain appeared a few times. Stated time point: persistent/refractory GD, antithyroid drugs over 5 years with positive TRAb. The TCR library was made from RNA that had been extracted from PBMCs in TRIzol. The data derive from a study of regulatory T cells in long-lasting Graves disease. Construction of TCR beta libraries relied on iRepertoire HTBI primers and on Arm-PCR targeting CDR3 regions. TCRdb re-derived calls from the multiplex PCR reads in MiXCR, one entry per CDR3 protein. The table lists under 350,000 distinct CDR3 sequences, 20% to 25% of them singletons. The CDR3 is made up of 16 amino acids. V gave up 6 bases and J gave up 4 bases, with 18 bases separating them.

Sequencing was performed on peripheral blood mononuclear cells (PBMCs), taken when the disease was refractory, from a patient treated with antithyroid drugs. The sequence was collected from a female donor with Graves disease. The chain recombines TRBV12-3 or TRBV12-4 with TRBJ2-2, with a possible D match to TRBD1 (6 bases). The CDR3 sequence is CASSHGLGASTGELFF. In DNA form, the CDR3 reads TGTGCCAGCAGCCACGGGTTGGGGGCCTCCACCGGGGAGCTGTTTTTT.